This TCR beta chain was documented in a study of post-analysis software for immune sequencing data. Concerning this clonotype: What it binds is not known.

Included in the TCR beta cDNA libraries were unique molecular identifiers. From roughly 1 to 10 million T cells, roughly 0.5 million cDNA molecules were obtained. TCRdb reanalysed the PCR reads using MiXCR and keeps one entry per CDR3 protein. Counted here are 500,000 to 600,000 distinct CDR3 sequences, about 44% occurring once; the ten biggest clones make up roughly 1.8%. Notes on the study in general: Significantly lower normalized Chao1 diversity was found in patients with multiple sclerosis relative to controls. Five TRBV segments, including TRBV5-6, TRBV5-1 and TRBV20-1, were more frequent in patients than controls. Samples prepared in the same batch strongly co-clustered by F measure.

V lost 4 bases, J lost 1 base, and 14 bases lay in between. Per the germline V gene, CDR1 is SGDLS and CDR2 is YYNGEE. The CDR3 is made up of 16 amino acids. This receptor was taken from a girl aged 10 to 17 with multiple sclerosis. The rearrangement joins TRBV9 to TRBJ2-2; D uncertain. The sequenced material came from blood. The CDR3 sequence is CASSPQFLVNTGELFF. The CDR3 DNA reads as TGTGCCAGCAGCCCACAGTTTCTAGTGAACACCGGGGAGCTGTTTTTT.